These T cell receptor beta chains were read from a single sample in a study of blood T cell repertoires in COVID-19. The repertoire was sequenced with immunoSEQ multiplex PCR; TCRdb's copy has only in-frame clones and lacks some. The repertoire has roughly 120,000 clones, around nine tenths of them found once; the top ten carry more than 3%. The specimen sequenced was peripheral blood. Receptors originate from a man between 45 and 60 years old with active COVID-19. Each CDR3 is given with its conserved first and last residue. The order of the fields is V gene, clone size, D gene, J gene, CDR3 DNA, CDR3 protein. The D gene is left open where the match is weak. The size of a clone is reported for some rows only, either as once, few or many, or as a class for expanded clones.

v_call: TRBV18; clone_size: -; d_call: TRBD2; j_call: TRBJ2-3; cdr3_nt: TGTGCCAGCTCACGAACTAGCGGGAGTTCAGATACGCAGTATTTT; cdr3_aa: CASSRTSGSSDTQYF
v_call: TRBV7-8; clone_size: -; d_call: TRBD2; j_call: TRBJ2-5; cdr3_nt: TGTGCCAGCAGCCCCGAGGGGACTAGCGGGAGCGAGACCCAGTACTTC; cdr3_aa: CASSPEGTSGSETQYF
v_call: TRBV19; clone_size: once; d_call: TRBD1; j_call: TRBJ1-5; cdr3_nt: TGTGCCAGTAGTACTGGGACAGGAATCGATCATCAGCCCCAGCATTTT; cdr3_aa: CASSTGTGIDHQPQHF
v_call: TRBV6-5; clone_size: -; d_call: -; j_call: TRBJ1-2; cdr3_nt: TGTGCCAGGGGGGAGGGGAACTATGGCTACACCTTC; cdr3_aa: CARGEGNYGYTF
v_call: TRBV18; clone_size: -; d_call: -; j_call: TRBJ1-2; cdr3_nt: TGTGCCAGCTCACCAATAAGGGGTAACTATGGCTACACCTTC; cdr3_aa: CASSPIRGNYGYTF
v_call: TRBV25-1; clone_size: -; d_call: TRBD1; j_call: TRBJ1-3; cdr3_nt: TGTGCCAGCAGTGAGACAGGGTTTGGAAACACCATATATTTT; cdr3_aa: CASSETGFGNTIYF
v_call: TRBV9; clone_size: -; d_call: TRBD1; j_call: TRBJ2-2; cdr3_nt: TGTGCCAGCAGCGTAGAGGGACAGGGTAGAGGGGAGCTGTTTTTT; cdr3_aa: CASSVEGQGRGELFF
v_call: TRBV13; clone_size: -; d_call: -; j_call: TRBJ2-2; cdr3_nt: TGTGCCAGCAGCCCAACAAGTGTTGCGAACACCGGGGAGCTGTTTTTT; cdr3_aa: CASSPTSVANTGELFF
v_call: TRBV6-5; clone_size: -; d_call: -; j_call: TRBJ2-5; cdr3_nt: TGTGCCAGCAGTCCTTCTTTGGCGGGGTCAGAGACCCAGTACTTC; cdr3_aa: CASSPSLAGSETQYF
v_call: TRBV7-9; clone_size: -; d_call: TRBD1; j_call: TRBJ1-5; cdr3_nt: TGTGCCAGCAGCTTAGGGCAGGGGGCTAGCAATCAGCCCCAGCATTTT; cdr3_aa: CASSLGQGASNQPQHF
v_call: TRBV3-1/TRBV3-2; clone_size: many; d_call: -; j_call: TRBJ1-1; cdr3_nt: TGTGCCAGCAGCCAAGGCGGGGCGTCGGCTGAAGCTTTCTTT; cdr3_aa: CASSQGGASAEAFF
v_call: TRBV11-1; clone_size: -; d_call: TRBD1; j_call: TRBJ1-4; cdr3_nt: TGTGCCAGCAGCCGACAGGGCCAGGGGGAAAAACTGTTTTTT; cdr3_aa: CASSRQGQGEKLFF
v_call: TRBV7-9; clone_size: -; d_call: -; j_call: TRBJ2-1; cdr3_nt: TGTGCCAGCAGCCCAGGACATGCGAACAATGAGCAGTTCTTC; cdr3_aa: CASSPGHANNEQFF
v_call: TRBV12-3/TRBV12-4; clone_size: -; d_call: -; j_call: TRBJ1-6; cdr3_nt: TGTGCCAGCAGCCGCTCGAGGAATTCACCCCTCCACTTT; cdr3_aa: CASSRSRNSPLHF
v_call: TRBV30; clone_size: -; d_call: -; j_call: TRBJ1-5; cdr3_nt: TGTGCCTGGAGTTCAGCGGGGGGTCAGCCCCAGCATTTT; cdr3_aa: CAWSSAGGQPQHF
v_call: TRBV11-2; clone_size: -; d_call: TRBD2; j_call: TRBJ2-5; cdr3_nt: TGTGCCAGCAGCCTTGCAATGGGACTAGCGGGAGGCCGTCCGGAGACCCAGTACTTC; cdr3_aa: CASSLAMGLAGGRPETQYF
v_call: TRBV2; clone_size: -; d_call: -; j_call: TRBJ1-2; cdr3_nt: TGTGCCACCCAAGGGGGGGTCAACTATGGCTACACCTTC; cdr3_aa: CATQGGVNYGYTF
v_call: TRBV9; clone_size: few; d_call: TRBD2; j_call: TRBJ2-5; cdr3_nt: TGTGCCAGCAGCGCCGGCCGGACTAGCGGGGAAGAGACCCAGTACTTC; cdr3_aa: CASSAGRTSGEETQYF
v_call: TRBV5-4; clone_size: -; d_call: TRBD2; j_call: TRBJ2-2; cdr3_nt: TGTGCCAGCAGCCCTAGCGGGAGTTGGACCGGGGAGCTGTTTTTT; cdr3_aa: CASSPSGSWTGELFF
v_call: TRBV4-1; clone_size: once; d_call: -; j_call: TRBJ1-1; cdr3_nt: TGCGCCAGCAGCCAAGATAATGGCAAGACTGAAGCTTTCTTT; cdr3_aa: CASSQDNGKTEAFF
v_call: TRBV9; clone_size: -; d_call: TRBD1; j_call: TRBJ1-6; cdr3_nt: TGTGCCAGCAGCCGGACAGGTCCTAATTCACCCCTCCACTTT; cdr3_aa: CASSRTGPNSPLHF
v_call: TRBV7-2; clone_size: -; d_call: TRBD1; j_call: TRBJ2-5; cdr3_nt: TGTGCCAGCAGCCCAGGGGGCCTAGAGACCCAGTACTTC; cdr3_aa: CASSPGGLETQYF
v_call: TRBV10-2; clone_size: -; d_call: TRBD2; j_call: TRBJ2-7; cdr3_nt: TGCGCCAGCAGAACGACTAGCGGGGGCCTACGATCCTACGAGCAGTACTTC; cdr3_aa: CASRTTSGGLRSYEQYF
v_call: TRBV6-5; clone_size: -; d_call: -; j_call: TRBJ1-4; cdr3_nt: TGTGCCAGCAGCCCCCGGCAGGGCTCTCCTGAAAAACTGTTTTTT; cdr3_aa: CASSPRQGSPEKLFF
v_call: TRBV2; clone_size: -; d_call: TRBD1; j_call: TRBJ2-2; cdr3_nt: TGTGCCAGCACCATATGGACAGGGGGCACCGGGGAGCTGTTTTTT; cdr3_aa: CASTIWTGGTGELFF
v_call: TRBV9; clone_size: once; d_call: -; j_call: TRBJ1-6; cdr3_nt: TGTGCCAGCAGCGTTGCCGGGACTAATAATTCACCCCTCCACTTT; cdr3_aa: CASSVAGTNNSPLHF
v_call: TRBV7-9; clone_size: -; d_call: TRBD2; j_call: TRBJ2-1; cdr3_nt: TGTGCCAGCAGCTCCCTAGCGGGTCCCTACCTGGGTGAGCAGTTCTTC; cdr3_aa: CASSSLAGPYLGEQFF
v_call: TRBV7-2; clone_size: -; d_call: TRBD2; j_call: TRBJ2-2; cdr3_nt: TGTGCCAGCAGCCCCGGGGGGGCGAACACCGGGGAGCTGTTTTTT; cdr3_aa: CASSPGGANTGELFF
v_call: TRBV4-1; clone_size: -; d_call: -; j_call: TRBJ2-7; cdr3_nt: TGCGCCAGCAGCCAACTTGGGACTGGGGCTTACGAGCAGTACTTC; cdr3_aa: CASSQLGTGAYEQYF
v_call: TRBV5-6; clone_size: -; d_call: TRBD1; j_call: TRBJ2-2; cdr3_nt: TGTGCCAGCAGCTTGTACGATCCGGGACAGGGAGGGTCCGGGGAGCTGTTTTTT; cdr3_aa: CASSLYDPGQGGSGELFF
v_call: TRBV7-8; clone_size: -; d_call: TRBD1; j_call: TRBJ2-3; cdr3_nt: TGTGCCAGCAGGCCCCAGGGGGCAAGCGCAGATACGCAGTATTTT; cdr3_aa: CASRPQGASADTQYF
v_call: TRBV7-9; clone_size: -; d_call: -; j_call: TRBJ1-1; cdr3_nt: TGTGCCAGCAGCTTACGGGAAGCTGAAGCTTTCTTT; cdr3_aa: CASSLREAEAFF
v_call: TRBV5-1; clone_size: -; d_call: TRBD2; j_call: TRBJ2-3; cdr3_nt: TGCGCCAGTCGGGAGGGCCCTCTAGATACGCAGTATTTT; cdr3_aa: CASREGPLDTQYF
v_call: TRBV27; clone_size: few; d_call: TRBD1; j_call: TRBJ2-1; cdr3_nt: TGTGCCAGCAGGACGACAGGGGGTGAGCAGTTCTTC; cdr3_aa: CASRTTGGEQFF
v_call: TRBV7-6; clone_size: -; d_call: TRBD1; j_call: TRBJ1-1; cdr3_nt: TGTGCCAGCAGCTTATTCAGGACGGGGACAGGGGTTAACACTGAAGCTTTCTTT; cdr3_aa: CASSLFRTGTGVNTEAFF
v_call: TRBV5-1; clone_size: -; d_call: TRBD1; j_call: TRBJ2-5; cdr3_nt: TGCGCCAGCAGCTTAGGGACAGGGGCCGGGAGGACCCAGTACTTC; cdr3_aa: CASSLGTGAGRTQYF